Reported below is one T cell receptor (beta chain). Its antigen is not identified. This specimen comes from a study of long-term antiretroviral therapy in people with HIV. Study observations and caveats: Post-ART diversity increased but stayed below transplant donor controls.

This CDR3 is 14 amino acids long. V was clipped by 1 base and J by 5 bases, with 11 bases between them. In germline, CDR1 is MGHRA, CDR2 YSYEKL. This was the immunoSEQ v3.0 assay at survey level. This table comes from immunoSEQ multiplex PCR, and its TCRdb copy is limited to in-frame clones, with some not included. The sample yields some 16,000 clones, roughly 79% seen once. This rearrangement joins TRBV4-1 to TRBJ1-1, with a tentative D call TRBD1 (5 bases). Source: unsorted PBMCs, taken 2.3 years after starting antiretroviral therapy. The TCR sequence derives from a middle-aged woman with HIV. The CDR3 DNA sequence: TGCGCCAGCAGCCAAGCGGCAGGGATAACTGAAGCTTTCTTT. Protein: CASSQAAGITEAFF.